Listed below are T cell receptor beta chains from one sample, sequenced in a study of a mutant IDH1 vaccine in newly diagnosed glioma. These TCRs are of unknown antigen specificity. Libraries were prepared by immunoSEQ multiplex PCR; TCRdb keeps only in-frame clonotypes and omits some of them. The repertoire consists of about 42,000 clones, with roughly 85% occurring once and the leading ten covering over 1.5%. The sample consisted of PBMCs, taken from a glioma patient whose treatment included an IDH1 peptide vaccine. These TCRs come from a man between 40 and 49 years old with glioma. Both conserved end residues are part of each CDR3. Fields, in order: V gene, J gene, D gene, clone size, CDR3 protein, CDR3 DNA. D genes are given only for firm matches. Clone sizes are given selectively: once, few, many, or a class where the clone is expanded.

v_call: TRBV5-6
j_call: TRBJ2-3
d_call: TRBD2
clone_size: -
cdr3_aa: CASSRGSGTGTDTQYF
cdr3_nt: TGTGCCAGCAGCCGTGGGAGCGGGACGGGGACAGATACGCAGTATTTT

v_call: TRBV19
j_call: TRBJ1-2
d_call: -
clone_size: -
cdr3_aa: CASSIGQYGYTF
cdr3_nt: TGTGCCAGTAGTATAGGACAGTATGGCTACACCTTC

v_call: TRBV5-1
j_call: TRBJ1-4
d_call: TRBD1
clone_size: -
cdr3_aa: CASSPRQGFGEKLFF
cdr3_nt: TGCGCCAGCAGCCCCCGACAGGGTTTTGGGGAAAAACTGTTTTTT

v_call: TRBV28
j_call: TRBJ2-1
d_call: -
clone_size: -
cdr3_aa: CASSLFAAYNEQFF
cdr3_nt: TGTGCCAGCAGTTTATTTGCAGCCTACAATGAGCAGTTCTTC

v_call: TRBV19
j_call: TRBJ1-2
d_call: -
clone_size: -
cdr3_aa: CASCHQAQGGGYGYTF
cdr3_nt: TGTGCCAGTTGTCATCAGGCACAGGGCGGCGGCTATGGCTACACCTTC

v_call: TRBV29-1
j_call: TRBJ2-5
d_call: -
clone_size: -
cdr3_aa: CSVGGGGVETQYF
cdr3_nt: TGCAGCGTTGGAGGGGGAGGGGTAGAGACCCAGTACTTC

v_call: TRBV27
j_call: TRBJ1-4
d_call: -
clone_size: -
cdr3_aa: CASSRTATNEKLFF
cdr3_nt: TGTGCCAGCAGTAGGACAGCAACTAATGAAAAACTGTTTTTT

v_call: TRBV11-2
j_call: TRBJ2-2
d_call: TRBD2
clone_size: -
cdr3_aa: CASSFYGSGRATGELFF
cdr3_nt: TGTGCCAGCAGCTTTTATGGCAGCGGGAGAGCCACCGGGGAGCTGTTTTTT

v_call: TRBV28
j_call: TRBJ2-5
d_call: -
clone_size: -
cdr3_aa: CASRRQGGTQYF
cdr3_nt: TGTGCCAGCAGACGCCAGGGAGGGACCCAGTACTTC

v_call: TRBV6-1
j_call: TRBJ1-1
d_call: -
clone_size: -
cdr3_aa: CASSERSARAQAFF
cdr3_nt: TGTGCCAGCAGTGAACGGTCAGCCCGCGCCCAAGCTTTCTTT

v_call: TRBV18
j_call: TRBJ2-5
d_call: -
clone_size: once
cdr3_aa: CASSPRLGSETQYF
cdr3_nt: TGTGCCAGCTCACCCCGTCTGGGTTCGGAGACCCAGTACTTC

v_call: TRBV4-1
j_call: TRBJ1-4
d_call: -
clone_size: -
cdr3_aa: CASSQGDLDNEKLFF
cdr3_nt: TGCGCCAGCAGCCAAGGGGACCTAGATAATGAAAAACTGTTTTTT

v_call: TRBV23-1
j_call: TRBJ2-7
d_call: -
clone_size: once
cdr3_aa: CASSLTGLAYEQYF
cdr3_nt: TGCGCCAGCAGCCTAACAGGTTTAGCTTACGAGCAGTACTTC

v_call: TRBV25-1
j_call: TRBJ2-5
d_call: -
clone_size: -
cdr3_aa: CASGRGEQETQYF
cdr3_nt: TGTGCCAGCGGAAGGGGCGAACAAGAGACCCAGTACTTC

v_call: TRBV6-1
j_call: TRBJ2-7
d_call: -
clone_size: -
cdr3_aa: CASSGDTYEQYF
cdr3_nt: TGTGCCAGCAGCGGAGATACCTACGAGCAGTACTTC

v_call: TRBV5-8
j_call: TRBJ2-3
d_call: -
clone_size: few
cdr3_aa: CASSPTPVTDTQYF
cdr3_nt: TGTGCCAGCAGCCCGACCCCGGTCACAGATACGCAGTATTTT

v_call: TRBV6-5
j_call: TRBJ2-7
d_call: -
clone_size: -
cdr3_aa: CASSYSLTGTYEQYF
cdr3_nt: TGTGCCAGCAGTTACTCGTTAACAGGGACCTACGAGCAGTACTTC

v_call: TRBV5-4
j_call: TRBJ2-7
d_call: -
clone_size: -
cdr3_aa: CATSPVMGAAGSYEQYF
cdr3_nt: TGTGCCACCTCCCCGGTCATGGGAGCCGCGGGCTCCTACGAGCAGTACTTC

v_call: TRBV5-5
j_call: TRBJ1-3
d_call: -
clone_size: -
cdr3_aa: CASSNTRAGNTIYF
cdr3_nt: TGTGCCAGCAGTAATACCCGGGCTGGAAACACCATATATTTT

v_call: TRBV5-6
j_call: TRBJ2-3
d_call: -
clone_size: -
cdr3_aa: CASSFSERRVDTQYF
cdr3_nt: TGTGCCAGCAGCTTCTCGGAGCGAAGGGTAGATACGCAGTATTTT

v_call: TRBV15
j_call: TRBJ2-7
d_call: -
clone_size: -
cdr3_aa: CATSRDRRSYEQYF
cdr3_nt: TGTGCCACCAGCAGAGATCGGCGGTCCTACGAGCAGTACTTC

v_call: TRBV7-3
j_call: TRBJ2-2
d_call: -
clone_size: once
cdr3_aa: CASSLRGTGELFF
cdr3_nt: TGTGCCAGCAGCTTACGGGGGACCGGGGAGCTGTTTTTT

v_call: TRBV6-4
j_call: TRBJ1-2
d_call: -
clone_size: -
cdr3_aa: CASSPDSLFYTF
cdr3_nt: TGTGCCAGCAGTCCGGACAGTCTTTTCTACACCTTC

v_call: TRBV20-1
j_call: TRBJ2-7
d_call: -
clone_size: -
cdr3_aa: CSASGSYEQYF
cdr3_nt: TGCAGTGCTAGCGGGTCCTACGAGCAGTACTTC

v_call: TRBV9
j_call: TRBJ2-7
d_call: TRBD1
clone_size: -
cdr3_aa: CASSADRGLYEQYF
cdr3_nt: TGTGCCAGCAGCGCGGACAGGGGGCTCTACGAGCAGTACTTC

v_call: TRBV5-1
j_call: TRBJ2-1
d_call: -
clone_size: -
cdr3_aa: CASSLGPRSSYNEQFF
cdr3_nt: TGCGCCAGCAGCTTGGGTCCGAGGAGCTCCTACAATGAGCAGTTCTTC

v_call: TRBV19
j_call: TRBJ2-5
d_call: -
clone_size: -
cdr3_aa: CASSMGNTGVETQYF
cdr3_nt: TGTGCCAGTAGTATGGGAAACACCGGTGTGGAGACCCAGTACTTC

v_call: TRBV25-1
j_call: TRBJ2-1
d_call: TRBD2
clone_size: -
cdr3_aa: CASSDAGTRNNEQFF
cdr3_nt: TGTGCCAGCAGTGACGCCGGGACTAGAAACAATGAGCAGTTCTTC

v_call: TRBV5-1
j_call: TRBJ2-2
d_call: -
clone_size: once
cdr3_aa: CASSPLPNTGELFF
cdr3_nt: TGCGCCAGCAGCCCACTGCCCAACACCGGGGAGCTGTTTTTT

v_call: TRBV5-1
j_call: TRBJ2-1
d_call: TRBD1
clone_size: -
cdr3_aa: CASSQPGQGGNEQFF
cdr3_nt: TGCGCCAGCAGCCAGCCCGGACAGGGGGGGAATGAGCAGTTCTTC

v_call: TRBV4-3
j_call: TRBJ1-6
d_call: -
clone_size: -
cdr3_aa: CASSQGVIGSYNSPLHF
cdr3_nt: TGCGCCAGCAGCCAAGGAGTCATAGGCTCCTATAATTCACCCCTCCACTTT

v_call: TRBV19
j_call: TRBJ2-7
d_call: -
clone_size: -
cdr3_aa: CASSILGGSYEQYF
cdr3_nt: TGTGCCAGTAGTATACTAGGGGGCTCCTACGAGCAGTACTTC

v_call: TRBV6-5
j_call: TRBJ1-4
d_call: -
clone_size: -
cdr3_aa: CASSPPEPEKLFF
cdr3_nt: TGTGCCAGCAGTCCGCCGGAACCCGAAAAACTGTTTTTT

v_call: TRBV18
j_call: TRBJ1-1
d_call: TRBD1
clone_size: -
cdr3_aa: CASSPIQGQEAFF
cdr3_nt: TGTGCCAGCTCACCGATCCAGGGACAGGAAGCTTTCTTT

v_call: TRBV13
j_call: TRBJ1-5
d_call: -
clone_size: -
cdr3_aa: CASSPRGGSQPQHF
cdr3_nt: TGTGCCAGCAGCCCCCGGGGGGGCAGTCAGCCCCAGCATTTT

v_call: TRBV6-4
j_call: TRBJ2-1
d_call: -
clone_size: -
cdr3_aa: CASSDVGARGNEQFF
cdr3_nt: TGTGCCAGCAGTGACGTCGGGGCAAGAGGCAATGAGCAGTTCTTC

v_call: TRBV7-2
j_call: TRBJ1-3
d_call: -
clone_size: few
cdr3_aa: CASSFRGDTIYF
cdr3_nt: TGTGCCAGCAGCTTCCGGGGAGACACCATATATTTT

v_call: TRBV9
j_call: TRBJ2-5
d_call: -
clone_size: -
cdr3_aa: CASSVIGGNQETQYF
cdr3_nt: TGTGCCAGCAGCGTGATAGGGGGGAATCAGGAGACCCAGTACTTC

v_call: TRBV13
j_call: TRBJ2-7
d_call: -
clone_size: -
cdr3_aa: CASSTLGPDYEQYF
cdr3_nt: TGTGCCAGCAGCACCCTGGGTCCGGACTACGAGCAGTACTTC

v_call: TRBV7-9
j_call: TRBJ1-2
d_call: -
clone_size: -
cdr3_aa: CASSSGRADYGYTF
cdr3_nt: TGTGCCAGCAGCTCAGGGCGGGCGGACTATGGCTACACCTTC

v_call: TRBV28
j_call: TRBJ1-4
d_call: -
clone_size: -
cdr3_aa: CASSNLGGTNEKLFF
cdr3_nt: TGTGCCAGCAGCAACCTCGGAGGAACTAATGAAAAACTGTTTTTT

v_call: TRBV2
j_call: TRBJ2-3
d_call: TRBD2
clone_size: -
cdr3_aa: CASSPHSGRADTQYF
cdr3_nt: TGTGCCAGCAGTCCTCACAGCGGGAGGGCGGATACGCAGTATTTT

v_call: TRBV27
j_call: TRBJ2-7
d_call: -
clone_size: -
cdr3_aa: CASSKETPGHTAYEQYF
cdr3_nt: TGTGCCAGCAGTAAGGAAACTCCGGGACATACAGCCTACGAGCAGTACTTC

v_call: TRBV4-1
j_call: TRBJ2-7
d_call: -
clone_size: -
cdr3_aa: CASSQARTEGYEQYF
cdr3_nt: TGCGCCAGCAGCCAAGCTCGGACTGAGGGATACGAGCAGTACTTC

v_call: TRBV10-3
j_call: TRBJ2-1
d_call: -
clone_size: once
cdr3_aa: CAVGLLYNEQFF
cdr3_nt: TGTGCCGTAGGACTCCTCTACAATGAGCAGTTCTTC

v_call: TRBV5-1
j_call: TRBJ2-6
d_call: -
clone_size: -
cdr3_aa: CASTPSTGSSGANVLTF
cdr3_nt: TGCGCCAGCACCCCCTCGACAGGTAGCTCTGGGGCCAACGTCCTGACTTTC

v_call: TRBV5-1
j_call: TRBJ2-3
d_call: TRBD2
clone_size: -
cdr3_aa: CASSPRVTGLAGTTDTQYF
cdr3_nt: TGCGCCAGCAGCCCGAGGGTAACCGGATTAGCGGGAACCACAGATACGCAGTATTTT

v_call: TRBV7-2
j_call: TRBJ1-5
d_call: -
clone_size: once
cdr3_aa: CASSPTPGHQHF
cdr3_nt: TGTGCCAGCAGCCCGACCCCGGGGCACCAGCATTTT